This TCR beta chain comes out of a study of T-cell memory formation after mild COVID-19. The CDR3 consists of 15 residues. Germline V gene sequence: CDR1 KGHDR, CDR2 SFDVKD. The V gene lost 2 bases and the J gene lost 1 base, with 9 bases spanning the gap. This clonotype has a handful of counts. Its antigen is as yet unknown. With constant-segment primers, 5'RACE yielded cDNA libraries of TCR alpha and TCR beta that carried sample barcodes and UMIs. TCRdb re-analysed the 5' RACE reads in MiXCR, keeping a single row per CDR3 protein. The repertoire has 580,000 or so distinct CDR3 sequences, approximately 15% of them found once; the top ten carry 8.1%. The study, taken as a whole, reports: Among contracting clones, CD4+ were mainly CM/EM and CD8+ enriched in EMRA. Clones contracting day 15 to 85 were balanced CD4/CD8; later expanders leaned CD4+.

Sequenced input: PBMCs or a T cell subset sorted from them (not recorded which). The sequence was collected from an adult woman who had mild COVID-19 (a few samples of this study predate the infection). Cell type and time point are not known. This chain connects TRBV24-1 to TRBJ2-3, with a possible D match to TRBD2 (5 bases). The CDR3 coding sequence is TGTGCCACCAGTGATTCCCCCGGGGGCACAGATACGCAGTATTTT. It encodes CATSDSPGGTDTQYF.